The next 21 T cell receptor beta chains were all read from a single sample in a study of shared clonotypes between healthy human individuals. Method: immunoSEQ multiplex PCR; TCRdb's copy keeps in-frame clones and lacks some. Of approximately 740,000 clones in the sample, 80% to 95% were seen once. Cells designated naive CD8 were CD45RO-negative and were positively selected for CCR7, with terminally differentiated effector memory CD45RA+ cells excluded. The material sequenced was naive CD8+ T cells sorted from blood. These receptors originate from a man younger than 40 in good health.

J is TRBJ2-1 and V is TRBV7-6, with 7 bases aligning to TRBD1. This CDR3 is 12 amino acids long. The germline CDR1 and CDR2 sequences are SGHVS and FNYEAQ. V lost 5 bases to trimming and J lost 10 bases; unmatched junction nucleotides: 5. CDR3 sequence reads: CASSHRDREQFF. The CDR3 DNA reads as TGTGCCAGCAGCCACCGGGACAGAGAGCAGTTCTTC.

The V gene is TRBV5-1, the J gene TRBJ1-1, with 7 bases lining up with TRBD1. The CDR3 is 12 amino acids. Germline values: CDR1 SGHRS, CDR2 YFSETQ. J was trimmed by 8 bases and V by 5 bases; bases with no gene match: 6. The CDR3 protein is CASRLGQHEAFF. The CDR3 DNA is TGCGCCAGCAGACTGGGACAGCACGAAGCTTTCTTT.

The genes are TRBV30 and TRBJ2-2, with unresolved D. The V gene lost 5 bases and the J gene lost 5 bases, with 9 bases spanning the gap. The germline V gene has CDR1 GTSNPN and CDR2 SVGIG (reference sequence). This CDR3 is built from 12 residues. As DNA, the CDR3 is TGTGCCTGGGGAGTGGGGACCGGGGAGCTGTTTTTT. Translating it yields CAWGVGTGELFF.

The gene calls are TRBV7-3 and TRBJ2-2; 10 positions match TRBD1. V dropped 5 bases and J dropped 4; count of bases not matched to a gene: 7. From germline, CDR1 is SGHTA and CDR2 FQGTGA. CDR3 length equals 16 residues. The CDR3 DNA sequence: TGTGCCAGCAGCGCCGGGACAGGGGCGGGCACCGGGGAGCTGTTTTTT. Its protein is CASSAGTGAGTGELFF.

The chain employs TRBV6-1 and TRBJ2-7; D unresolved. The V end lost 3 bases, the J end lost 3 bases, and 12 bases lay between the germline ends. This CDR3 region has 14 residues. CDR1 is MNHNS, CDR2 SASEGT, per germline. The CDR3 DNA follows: TGTGCCAGCAGTGATTCCTTCGACCTCTACGAGCAGTACTTC. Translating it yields CASSDSFDLYEQYF.

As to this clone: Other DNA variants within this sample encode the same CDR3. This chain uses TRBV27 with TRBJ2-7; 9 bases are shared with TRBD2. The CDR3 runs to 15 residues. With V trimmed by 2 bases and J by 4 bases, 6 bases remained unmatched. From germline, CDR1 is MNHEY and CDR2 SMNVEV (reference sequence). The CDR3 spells CASSLGPSGIYEQYF. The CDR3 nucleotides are TGTGCCAGCAGTTTAGGTCCTAGCGGGATATACGAGCAGTACTTC.

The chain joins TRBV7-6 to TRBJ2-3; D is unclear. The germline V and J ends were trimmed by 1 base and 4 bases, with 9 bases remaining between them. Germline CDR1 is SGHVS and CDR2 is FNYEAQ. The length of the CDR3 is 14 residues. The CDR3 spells CASSLEVRPDTQYF. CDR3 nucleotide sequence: TGTGCCAGCAGCTTAGAAGTGAGACCAGATACGCAGTATTTT.

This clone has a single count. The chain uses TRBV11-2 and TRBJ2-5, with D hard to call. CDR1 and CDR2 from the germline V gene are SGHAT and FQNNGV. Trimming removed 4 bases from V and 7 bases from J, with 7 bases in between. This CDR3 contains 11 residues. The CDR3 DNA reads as TGTGCCAGCAGCTACACGGCGACCCAGTACTTC. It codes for CASSYTATQYF.

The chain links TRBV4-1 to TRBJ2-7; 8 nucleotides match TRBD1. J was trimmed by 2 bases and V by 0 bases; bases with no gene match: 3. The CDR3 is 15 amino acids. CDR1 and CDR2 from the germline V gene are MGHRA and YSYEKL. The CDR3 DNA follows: TGCGCCAGCAGCCAAGATCGACAGGGGCCCTACGAGCAGTACTTC. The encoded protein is CASSQDRQGPYEQYF.

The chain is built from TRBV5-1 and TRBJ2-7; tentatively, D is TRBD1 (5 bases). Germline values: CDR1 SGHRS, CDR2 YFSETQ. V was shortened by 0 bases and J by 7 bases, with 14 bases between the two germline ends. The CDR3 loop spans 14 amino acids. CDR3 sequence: CASSLGTIFLEQYF. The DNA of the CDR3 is TGCGCCAGCAGCTTGGGGACAATCTTTTTGGAGCAGTACTTC.

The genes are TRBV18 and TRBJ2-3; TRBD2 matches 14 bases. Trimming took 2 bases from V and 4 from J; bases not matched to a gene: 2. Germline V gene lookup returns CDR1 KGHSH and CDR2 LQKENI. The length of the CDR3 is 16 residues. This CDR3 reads CASSPGTSGRADTQYF. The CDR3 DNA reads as TGTGCCAGCTCACCAGGGACTAGCGGGAGAGCAGATACGCAGTATTTT.

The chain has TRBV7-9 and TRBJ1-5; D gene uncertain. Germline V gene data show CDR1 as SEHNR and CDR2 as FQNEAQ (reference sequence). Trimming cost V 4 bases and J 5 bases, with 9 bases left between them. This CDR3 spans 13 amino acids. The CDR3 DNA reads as TGTGCCAGCAGCTCGCGGAGGGATCAGCCCCAGCATTTT. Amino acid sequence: CASSSRRDQPQHF.

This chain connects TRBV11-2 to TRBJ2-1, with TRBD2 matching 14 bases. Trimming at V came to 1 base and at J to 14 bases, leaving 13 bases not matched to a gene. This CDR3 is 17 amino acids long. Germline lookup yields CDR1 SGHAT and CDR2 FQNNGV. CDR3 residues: CASSLGLSGLAGDREFF. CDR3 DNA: TGTGCCAGCAGCTTAGGCCTGTCGGGACTAGCGGGAGATCGGGAGTTCTTC.

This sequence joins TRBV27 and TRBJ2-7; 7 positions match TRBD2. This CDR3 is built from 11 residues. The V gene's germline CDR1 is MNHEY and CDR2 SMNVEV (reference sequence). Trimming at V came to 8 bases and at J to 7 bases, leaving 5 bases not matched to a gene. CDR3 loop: CASWGGGEQYF. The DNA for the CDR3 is TGTGCCAGCTGGGGGGGAGGAGAGCAGTACTTC.

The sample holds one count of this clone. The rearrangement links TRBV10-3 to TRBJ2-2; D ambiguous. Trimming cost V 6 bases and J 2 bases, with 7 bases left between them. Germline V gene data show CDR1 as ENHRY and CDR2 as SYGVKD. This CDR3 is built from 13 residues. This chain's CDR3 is CAIRGLNTGELFF. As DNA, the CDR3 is TGTGCCATCAGGGGCTTAAACACCGGGGAGCTGTTTTTT.

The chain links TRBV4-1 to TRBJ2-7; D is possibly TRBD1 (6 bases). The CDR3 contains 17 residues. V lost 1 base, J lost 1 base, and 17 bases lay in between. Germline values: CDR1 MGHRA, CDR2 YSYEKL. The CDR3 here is CASSQGPPAGVSYEQYF. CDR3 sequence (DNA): TGCGCCAGCAGCCAAGGACCTCCCGCAGGGGTATCCTACGAGCAGTACTTC.

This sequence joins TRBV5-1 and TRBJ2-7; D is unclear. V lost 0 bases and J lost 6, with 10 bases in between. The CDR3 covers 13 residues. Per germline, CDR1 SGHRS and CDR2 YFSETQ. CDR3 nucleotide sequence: TGCGCCAGCAGCTTGGTCGGTCGATCCGAGCAGTACTTC. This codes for CASSLVGRSEQYF.

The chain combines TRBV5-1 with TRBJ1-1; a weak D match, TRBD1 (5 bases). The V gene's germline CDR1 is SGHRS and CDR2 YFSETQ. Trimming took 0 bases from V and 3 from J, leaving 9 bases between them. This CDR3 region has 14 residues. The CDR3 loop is CASSLEPGDTEAFF. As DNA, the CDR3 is TGCGCCAGCAGCTTGGAACCGGGGGACACTGAAGCTTTCTTT.

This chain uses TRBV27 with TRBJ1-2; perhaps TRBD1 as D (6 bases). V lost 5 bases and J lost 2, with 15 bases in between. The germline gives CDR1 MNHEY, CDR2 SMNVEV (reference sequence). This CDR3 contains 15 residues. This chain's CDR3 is CASSLQGTGNYGYTF. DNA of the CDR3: TGTGCCAGCAGTCTCCAGGGGACGGGAAACTATGGCTACACCTTC.

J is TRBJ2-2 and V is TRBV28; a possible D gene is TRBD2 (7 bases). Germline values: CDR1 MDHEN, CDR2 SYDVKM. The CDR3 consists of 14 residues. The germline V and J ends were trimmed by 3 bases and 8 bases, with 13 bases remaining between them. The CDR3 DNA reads TGTGCCAGCAGTTTGGGGGCTAGCGGAGGGGAGCTGTTTTTT. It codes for CASSLGASGGELFF.

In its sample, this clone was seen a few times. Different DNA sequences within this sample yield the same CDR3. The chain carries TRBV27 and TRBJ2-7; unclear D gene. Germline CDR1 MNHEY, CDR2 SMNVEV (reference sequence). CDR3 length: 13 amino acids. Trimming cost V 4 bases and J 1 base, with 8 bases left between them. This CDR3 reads CASSWGSSYEQYF. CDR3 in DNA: TGTGCCAGCAGTTGGGGTTCATCCTACGAGCAGTACTTC.